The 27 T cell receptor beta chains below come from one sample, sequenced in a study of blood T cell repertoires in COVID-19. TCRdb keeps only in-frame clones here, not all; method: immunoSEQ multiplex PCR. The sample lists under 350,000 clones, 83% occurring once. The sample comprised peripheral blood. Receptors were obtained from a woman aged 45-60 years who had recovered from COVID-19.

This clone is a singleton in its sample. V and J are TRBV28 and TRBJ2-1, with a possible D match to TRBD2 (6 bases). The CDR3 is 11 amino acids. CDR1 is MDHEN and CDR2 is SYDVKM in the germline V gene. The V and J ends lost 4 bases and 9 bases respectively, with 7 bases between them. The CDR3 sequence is CASSWRGEQFF. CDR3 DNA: TGTGCCAGCAGTTGGCGGGGTGAGCAGTTCTTC.

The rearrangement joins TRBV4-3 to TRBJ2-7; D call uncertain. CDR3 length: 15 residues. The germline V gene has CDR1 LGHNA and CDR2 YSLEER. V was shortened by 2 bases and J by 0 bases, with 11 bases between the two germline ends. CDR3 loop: CASSQTYPTSYEQYF. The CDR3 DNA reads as TGCGCCAGCAGCCAAACCTACCCAACCTCCTACGAGCAGTACTTC.

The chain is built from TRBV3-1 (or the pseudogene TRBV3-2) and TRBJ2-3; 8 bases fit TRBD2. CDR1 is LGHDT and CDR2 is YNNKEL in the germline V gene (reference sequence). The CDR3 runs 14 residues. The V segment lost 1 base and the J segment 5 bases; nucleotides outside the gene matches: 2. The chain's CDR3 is CASSQGLAGDTQYF. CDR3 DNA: TGTGCCAGCAGCCAAGGCCTAGCGGGAGATACGCAGTATTTT.

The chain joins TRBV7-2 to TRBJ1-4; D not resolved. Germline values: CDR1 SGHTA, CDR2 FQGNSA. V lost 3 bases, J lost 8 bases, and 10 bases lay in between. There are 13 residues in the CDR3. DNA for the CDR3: TGTGCCAGCAGCTTGGGGAGGCGGGAAAAACTGTTTTTT. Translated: CASSLGRREKLFF.

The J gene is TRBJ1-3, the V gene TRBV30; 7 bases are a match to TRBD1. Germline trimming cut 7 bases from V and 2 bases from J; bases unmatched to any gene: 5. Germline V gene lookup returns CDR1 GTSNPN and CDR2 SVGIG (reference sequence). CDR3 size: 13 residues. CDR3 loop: CALGGAPGNTIYF. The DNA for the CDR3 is TGTGCCTTAGGGGGCGCCCCTGGAAACACCATATATTTT.

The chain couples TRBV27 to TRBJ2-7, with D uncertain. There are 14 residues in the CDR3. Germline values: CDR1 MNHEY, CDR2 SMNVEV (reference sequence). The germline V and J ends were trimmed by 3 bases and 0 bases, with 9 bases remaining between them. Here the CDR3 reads CASSLSTASYEQYF. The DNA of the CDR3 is TGTGCCAGCAGTTTGTCGACTGCCTCCTACGAGCAGTACTTC.

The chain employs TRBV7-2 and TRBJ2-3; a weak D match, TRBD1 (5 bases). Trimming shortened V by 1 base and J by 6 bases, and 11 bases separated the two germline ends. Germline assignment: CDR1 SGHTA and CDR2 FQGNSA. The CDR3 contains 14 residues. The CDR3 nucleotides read TGTGCCAGCAGCTTAGGGACGACAGCCGATACGCAGTATTTT. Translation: CASSLGTTADTQYF.

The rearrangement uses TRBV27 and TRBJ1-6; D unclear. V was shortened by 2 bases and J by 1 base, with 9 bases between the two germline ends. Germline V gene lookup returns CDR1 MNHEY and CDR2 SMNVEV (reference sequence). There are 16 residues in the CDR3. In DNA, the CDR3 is TGTGCCAGCAGTTTAAAAAGAGGGTCCTATAATTCACCCCTCCACTTT. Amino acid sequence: CASSLKRGSYNSPLHF.

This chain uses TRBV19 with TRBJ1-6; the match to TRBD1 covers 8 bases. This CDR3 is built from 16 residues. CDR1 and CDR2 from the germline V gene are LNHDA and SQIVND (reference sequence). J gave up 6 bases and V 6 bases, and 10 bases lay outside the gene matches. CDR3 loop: CASSEMTGESNSPLHF. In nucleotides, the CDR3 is TGTGCCAGTAGCGAAATGACAGGGGAGTCTAATTCACCCCTCCACTTT.

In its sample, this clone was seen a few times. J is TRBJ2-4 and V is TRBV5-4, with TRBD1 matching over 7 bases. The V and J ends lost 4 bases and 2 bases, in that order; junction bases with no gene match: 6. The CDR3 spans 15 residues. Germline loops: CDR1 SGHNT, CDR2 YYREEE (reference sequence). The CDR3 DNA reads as TGTGCCAGCAGCCCAGGGGGATCGACCAAAAACATTCAGTACTTC. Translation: CASSPGGSTKNIQYF.

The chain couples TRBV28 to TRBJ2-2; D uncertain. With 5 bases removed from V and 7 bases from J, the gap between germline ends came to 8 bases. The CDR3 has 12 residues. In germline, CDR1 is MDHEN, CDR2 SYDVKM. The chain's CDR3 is CASSISGGELFF. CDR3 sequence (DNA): TGTGCCAGCAGTATTAGTGGCGGGGAGCTGTTTTTT.

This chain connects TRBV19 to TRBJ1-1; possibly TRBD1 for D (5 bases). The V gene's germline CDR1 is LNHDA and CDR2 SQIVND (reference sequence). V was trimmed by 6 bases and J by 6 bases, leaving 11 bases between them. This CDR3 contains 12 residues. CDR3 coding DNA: TGTGCCAGTAGGAGGGACTCGTCTGAAGCTTTCTTT. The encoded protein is CASRRDSSEAFF. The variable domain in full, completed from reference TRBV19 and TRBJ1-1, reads DGGITQSPKYLFRKEGQNVTLSCEQNLNHDAMYWYRQDPGQGLRLIYYSQIVNDFQKGDIAEGYSVSREKKESFPLTVTSAQKNPTAFYLCASRRDSSEAFFGQGTRLTVV.

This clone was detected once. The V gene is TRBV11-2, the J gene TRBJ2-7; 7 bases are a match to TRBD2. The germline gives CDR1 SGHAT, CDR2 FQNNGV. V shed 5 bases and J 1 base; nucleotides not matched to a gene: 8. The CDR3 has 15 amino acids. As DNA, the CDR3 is TGTGCCAGCAGCCTCAGCGGGGTTCGGTCCTACGAGCAGTACTTC. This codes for CASSLSGVRSYEQYF.

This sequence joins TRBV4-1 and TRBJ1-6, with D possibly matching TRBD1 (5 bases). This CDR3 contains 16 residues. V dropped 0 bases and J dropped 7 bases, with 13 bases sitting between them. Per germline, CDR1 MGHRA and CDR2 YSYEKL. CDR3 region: CASSQDKTERNSPLHF. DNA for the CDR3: TGCGCCAGCAGCCAAGATAAGACAGAGCGCAATTCACCCCTCCACTTT.

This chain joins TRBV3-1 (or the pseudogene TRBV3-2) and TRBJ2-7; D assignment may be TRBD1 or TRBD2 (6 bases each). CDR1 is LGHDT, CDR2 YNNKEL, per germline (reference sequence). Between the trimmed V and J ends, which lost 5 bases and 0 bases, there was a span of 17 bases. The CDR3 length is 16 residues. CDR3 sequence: CASSKGGGGFSYEQYF. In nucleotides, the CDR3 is TGTGCCAGCAGCAAAGGGGGAGGAGGGTTCTCCTACGAGCAGTACTTC.

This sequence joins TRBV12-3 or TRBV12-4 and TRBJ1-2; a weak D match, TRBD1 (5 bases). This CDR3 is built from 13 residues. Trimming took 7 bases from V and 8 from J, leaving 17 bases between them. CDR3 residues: CASTAGGVRGYTF. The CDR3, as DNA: TGTGCCAGCACCGCGGGGGGTGTGCGGGGCTACACCTTC.

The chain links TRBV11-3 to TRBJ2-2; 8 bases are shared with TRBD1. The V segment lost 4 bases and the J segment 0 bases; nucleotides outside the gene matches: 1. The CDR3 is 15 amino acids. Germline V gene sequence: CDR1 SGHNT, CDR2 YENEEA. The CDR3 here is CASSSDRANTGELFF. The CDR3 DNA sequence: TGTGCCAGCAGCTCGGACAGGGCGAACACCGGGGAGCTGTTTTTT.

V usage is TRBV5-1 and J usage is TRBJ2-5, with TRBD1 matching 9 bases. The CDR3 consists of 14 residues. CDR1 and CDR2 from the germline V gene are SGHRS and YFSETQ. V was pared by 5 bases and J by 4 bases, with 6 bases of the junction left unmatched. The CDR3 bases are TGCGCCAGCAGTCCGGACAGGGGATTAGAGACCCAGTACTTC. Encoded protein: CASSPDRGLETQYF.

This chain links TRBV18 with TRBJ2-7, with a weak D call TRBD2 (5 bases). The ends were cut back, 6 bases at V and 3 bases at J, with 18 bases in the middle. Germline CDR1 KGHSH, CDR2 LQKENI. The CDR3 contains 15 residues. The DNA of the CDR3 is TGTGCCAGCTCCCTCCGAGTCTCCGGGGACTACGAGCAGTACTTC. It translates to CASSLRVSGDYEQYF.

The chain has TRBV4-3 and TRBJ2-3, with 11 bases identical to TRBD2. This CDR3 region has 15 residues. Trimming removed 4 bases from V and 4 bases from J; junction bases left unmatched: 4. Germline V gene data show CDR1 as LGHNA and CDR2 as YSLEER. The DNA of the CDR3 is TGCGCCAGCAGCCTCCGTAGCGGGGGGGCAGATACGCAGTATTTT. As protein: CASSLRSGGADTQYF.

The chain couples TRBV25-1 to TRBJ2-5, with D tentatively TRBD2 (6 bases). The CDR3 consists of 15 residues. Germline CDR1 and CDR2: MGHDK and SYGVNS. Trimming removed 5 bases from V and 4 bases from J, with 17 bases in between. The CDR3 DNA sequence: TGTGCCAGCAGTACCCTCGGGGGAGCTGGAGAGACCCAGTACTTC. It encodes CASSTLGGAGETQYF.

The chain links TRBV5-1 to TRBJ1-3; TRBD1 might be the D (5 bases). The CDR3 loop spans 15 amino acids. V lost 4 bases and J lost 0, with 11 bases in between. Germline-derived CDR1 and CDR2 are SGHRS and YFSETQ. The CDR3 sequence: CASSPTGFSGNTIYF. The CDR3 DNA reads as TGCGCCAGCAGCCCAACAGGCTTCTCTGGAAACACCATATATTTT.

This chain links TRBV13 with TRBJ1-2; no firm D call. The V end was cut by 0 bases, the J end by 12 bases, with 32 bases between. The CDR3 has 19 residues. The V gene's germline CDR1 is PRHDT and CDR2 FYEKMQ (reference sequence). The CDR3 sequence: CASSLGYGRLGSGEGKHTF. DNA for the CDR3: TGTGCCAGCAGCTTAGGCTACGGTCGATTGGGGTCCGGAGAGGGAAAGCACACCTTC.

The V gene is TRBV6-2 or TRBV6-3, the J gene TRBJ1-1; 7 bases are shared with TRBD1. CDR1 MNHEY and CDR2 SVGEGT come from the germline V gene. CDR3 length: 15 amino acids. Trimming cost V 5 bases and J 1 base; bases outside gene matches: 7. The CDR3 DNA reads TGTGCCAGCAGTACCGGGGGACAGACGAACACTGAAGCTTTCTTT. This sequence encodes CASSTGGQTNTEAFF.

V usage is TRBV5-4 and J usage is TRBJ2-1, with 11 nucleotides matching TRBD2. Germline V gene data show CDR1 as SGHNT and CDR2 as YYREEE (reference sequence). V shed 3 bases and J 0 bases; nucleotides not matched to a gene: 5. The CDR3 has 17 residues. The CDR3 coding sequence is TGTGCCAGCAGCTCACCGACTAGCGGGAACTCCTACAATGAGCAGTTCTTC. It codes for CASSSPTSGNSYNEQFF.

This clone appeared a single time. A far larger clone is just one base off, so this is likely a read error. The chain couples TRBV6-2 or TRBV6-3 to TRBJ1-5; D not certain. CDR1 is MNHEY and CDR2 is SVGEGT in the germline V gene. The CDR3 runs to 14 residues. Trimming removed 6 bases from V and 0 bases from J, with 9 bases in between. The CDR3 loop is CASSPTLSNQPQHF. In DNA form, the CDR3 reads TGTGCCAGCAGCCCGACACTTAGCAATCAGCCCCAGCATTTT.

CDR3 DNA: TGTGCCACCTCCGGAGCTTTCTCCTACGAGCAGTACTTC. This gives the protein CATSGAFSYEQYF. The chain combines TRBV24-1 with TRBJ2-7; D call uncertain. The CDR3 extends over 13 amino acids. Germline CDR1 KGHDR, CDR2 SFDVKD. Trimming took off 9 bases at V and 0 bases at J, with 11 bases between the two ends.